The 2 T cell receptor beta chains presented below share a single source sample, sequenced in a study of blood T cell repertoires in COVID-19. Assay: immunoSEQ multiplex PCR; the TCRdb copy retains only in-frame clones and omits some. The sample consists of approximately 140,000 clones, 70% to 85% of them appearing once. Sequencing was performed on peripheral blood. The source is a man aged 55 to 70 with acute or convalescent COVID-19.

The chain employs TRBV10-3 and TRBJ1-2; maybe TRBD1 (5 bases). Germline CDR1 is ENHRY and CDR2 is SYGVKD. Trimming pared 4 bases from V and 7 bases from J, leaving 7 bases between. The CDR3 spans 11 residues. Written as DNA, the CDR3 is TGTGCCATCAGTGGGGGGGTTGGCTACACCTTC. Protein product: CAISGGVGYTF.

The V and J genes are TRBV7-2 and TRBJ2-2, with 7 bases aligning to TRBD2. The length of the CDR3 is 17 residues. V gave up 4 bases and J gave up 7 bases; unmatched junction bases: 15. CDR1 SGHTA and CDR2 FQGNSA come from the germline V gene. The CDR3 loop is CASSSPAGVGIGGELFF. Written as DNA, the CDR3 is TGTGCCAGCAGCTCTCCGGCGGGAGTAGGAATTGGCGGGGAGCTGTTTTTT.